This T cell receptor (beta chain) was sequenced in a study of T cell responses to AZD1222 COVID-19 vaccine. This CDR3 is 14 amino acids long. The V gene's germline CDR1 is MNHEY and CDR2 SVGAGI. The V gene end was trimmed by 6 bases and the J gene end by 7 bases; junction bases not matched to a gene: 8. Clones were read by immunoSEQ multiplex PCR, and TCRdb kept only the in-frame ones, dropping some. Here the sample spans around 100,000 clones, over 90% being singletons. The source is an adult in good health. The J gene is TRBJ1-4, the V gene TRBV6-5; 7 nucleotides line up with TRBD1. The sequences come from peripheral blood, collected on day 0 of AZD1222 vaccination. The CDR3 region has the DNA TGTGCCAGCAGCCCGACAGGGATAAGTGAAAAACTGTTTTTT. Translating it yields CASSPTGISEKLFF.